This T cell receptor beta chain comes out of a study of blood T cells in healthy people across ages. It was with a sample-barcoded 5' primer and a J-beta primer mix that a second PCR of roughly 7 to 12 cycles was run. Each CDR3 protein gets one entry after TCRdb re-called the 5' RACE reads with MiXCR. Of some 1.6 million distinct CDR3 sequences in the sample, 34% were seen once. Source material: blood. The clonotype was recovered from a woman in her 30s in good health.

The CDR3 here is CSARVTSGATQYF. The CDR3 region has the DNA TGCAGTGCTAGAGTGACTAGCGGGGCTACGCAGTATTTT. This chain joins TRBV20-1 and TRBJ2-3, with 11 bases aligning to TRBD2. The CDR3 extends over 13 amino acids. The J segment lost 8 bases and the V segment lost 1 base, leaving 2 bases of the junction unmatched. Germline CDR1 DFQATT, CDR2 SNEGSKA (reference sequence).